The entry that follows covers one TCR beta chain sequence. The read gets to within 3 residues of the CDR3 end, and the germline J gene fills in the rest. The data derive from a study of T cells in women clearing cervical HPV infection. Study as a whole: Cases were women with histologically confirmed HPV16-related CIN3 or worse, including a couple of invasive cancers.

With 2 bases removed from V and 8 bases from J, the gap between germline ends came to 14 bases. CDR3 length equals 14 residues. Germline V CDR1 and CDR2: SNHLY, FYNNEI. Average input was around 1,100 ng genomic DNA for immunoSEQ TCR beta CDR3 amplification. The assay was immunoSEQ multiplex PCR, and TCRdb's table has in-frame clones only and misses some. The sample holds 30,000 to 35,000 clones. MY09/MY11 PCR detected cervical HPV DNA; dot-blot assigned genotypes. This TCR was recovered from a woman between 18 and 70 years old with a cervical HPV16 infection that either progressed to CIN3+ or cleared (not recorded which). This chain uses TRBV2 with TRBJ2-3, with a possible D match to TRBD2 (7 bases). Source material: blood buffy coat. CDR3 bases read: TGTGCCAGCAGTGAAAGGGGGGGGGCGCGTACG. This codes for CASSERGGART. The full-length CDR3 reads as CASSERGGARTQYF.